This T cell receptor beta chain originates from a study of cytomegalovirus exposure and HLA in healthy donors (dated by TCRdb to between 2016 and 2019). General notes on the study: A later analysis indicated that the roughly 130 validation repertoires were generated on the platform also employed for the 650 to 850 repertoires of the first cohort. The study aimed to test whether signatures of past pathogen exposure could be identified by cataloging public T cell receptors. Besides the first cohort of approximately 670 subjects, a separate validation cohort made up of over 95 different subjects was used. High-throughput TCR immunosequencing, statistical association of individual TCRs with disease status, and machine learning were combined to predict cytomegalovirus infection status. Study-level results and caveats: Across donors, most TCR sequences were observed very rarely, whereas some public TCRs were present in many individuals. All 120 repertoires were used to score co-occurrence in the validation cohort in a later analysis, because that analysis had no HLA typing for the cohort. A total of some 180 TCR beta chains were listed by the study as associated with cytomegalovirus. The authors suggested that the approach could potentially be extended to other disease states and immunological phenotypes. A later analysis found that TCRs clustered in the first cohort also tended to co-occur in the 120 validation repertoires, with 94% of cluster scores above 0. In both the original and validation cohorts, the classifier was reported to diagnose cytomegalovirus status with high specificity and sensitivity. In vitro tests confirmed that a few of the cytomegalovirus-associated TCR beta chains recognize cytomegalovirus antigens.

Libraries came from the immunoSEQ multiplex PCR assay. The study's own analysis went as follows. A statistical classification framework was built for diagnosing cytomegalovirus status from the catalog of TCR beta chain sequences. This is the immuneACCESS table as TCRdb keeps it, with only in-frame sequences that have V and J called. A part of the clones is gone; compared with another copy, unresolved V genes explain less than half, and the rest is unexplained. From that table come the V and J calls and clone size; the DNA was used to work out D and trimming. The sample yields under 300,000 clones; around 85% were counted once. The ten largest clones add up to 0.95% to 1.1% of the sample. This clone was detected a few times. It lacks a known antigen. No base quality values were provided; no much bigger clone lies one nucleotide off. For CDR1 and CDR2, the germline V gene (reference sequence) lists MNHEY and SMNVEV. V and J lose 5 bases and 5 bases, and a span of 10 bases separates them. The CDR3, from cysteine to phenylalanine, totals 12 residues. Only CDR3 DNA is held: 36 bases, read in frame from base 1.

Separate from the approximately 700-subject first cohort, the validation cohort of about 120 subjects was the group to which the donors belonged. Here the chain combines TRBV27 and TRBJ2-7; the best D guess is TRBD2, with 6 bases matching. This TCR derives from a woman younger than 35 in good health and CMV-seronegative. The sequenced sample consisted of PBMCs. The CDR3 corresponds to CASSGGTHEQYF. The nucleotide sequence is TGTGCCAGCAGTGGGGGGACCCACGAGCAGTACTTC.